This T cell receptor (beta chain) was recorded in a study of shared clonotypes between healthy human individuals. The study, taken as a whole, reports: Clonotype sharing among donors likely depends on sequencing depth.

The V and J ends lost 7 bases and 4 bases, in that order; junction bases with no gene match: 5. Germline V gene sequence: CDR1 MNHNY, CDR2 SVGAGI (reference sequence). This CDR3 spans 13 amino acids. Remarks on this clone: What it binds is unknown.

The data were produced by immunoSEQ multiplex PCR, yet TCRdb's version contains in-frame clones alone and is incomplete. This sample has over 300,000 clones; around nine tenths occur once, and the top ten carry roughly 16%. The TCR comes from a man aged 18 to 30 in good health. Source material: memory CD8+ T cells sorted from blood. Subset in this sample: CD45RO+ cells pooled with CCR7-negative TemRA cells. This chain links TRBV6-6 with TRBJ1-1, with 8 nucleotides matching TRBD1. The CDR3 sequence is CASTDTGGTEAFF. CDR3 sequence (DNA): TGTGCCAGCACCGATACAGGGGGCACTGAAGCTTTCTTT.